This TCR beta chain was documented in a study of blood T cells in healthy people across ages. The V and J ends lost 0 bases and 4 bases respectively, with 15 bases between them. CDR1 and CDR2 (germline): GTSNPN, SVGIG (reference sequence). CDR3 size: 15 residues. A second 7 to 11 cycle PCR used barcoded and J-beta primers. TCRdb reprocessed the 5' RACE reads with MiXCR, giving one entry per CDR3 protein. The sample yields about 900,000 distinct CDR3 sequences, around 49% seen once. Sequences were obtained from blood. The V call is TRBV30, the J call TRBJ1-1; D is possibly TRBD1 (5 bases). The clonotype was recovered from a man aged 30-40 years in good health. The CDR3 here is CAWSVLPLGGTEAFF. The CDR3 DNA reads TGTGCCTGGAGTGTGCTCCCCCTCGGGGGCACTGAAGCTTTCTTT.